This T cell receptor beta chain originates from a study of blood T cell repertoires in COVID-19. Background on the study: Collection of acute and convalescent COVID-19 samples took place in the United States, Italy and Spain. PBMCs, B-cell-depleted T cells, or T cells provided the cDNA or gDNA that made up the material.

Original methodology: Amplified reference gene primers provided the basis for estimating nucleated cell counts. The repertoire was sequenced with immunoSEQ multiplex PCR; TCRdb's copy has only in-frame clones and lacks some. V and J calls and clone size come straight from that table; D and trimming were deduced from the DNA. The sample includes hundreds of thousands of clones, roughly 80% seen only once; the top ten take over 9.5%. CDR1 and CDR2 from the germline V gene are DFQATT and SNEGSKA (reference sequence). The germline V and J ends were trimmed by 8 bases and 9 bases, with 8 bases remaining between them. CDR3 length: 10 residues. This clone has only a few counts.

The rearrangement links TRBV20-1 to TRBJ1-6; D perhaps matches TRBD1 (5 bases). The sequence derives from a woman older than 75 with acute or convalescent COVID-19. The sequencing sample was made of peripheral blood. The CDR3 bases are TGCAGTCCGGGACTTTCACCCCTCCACTTT. Translated: CSPGLSPLHF.